These T cell receptor beta chains were read from a single sample in a study of blood T cell repertoires in COVID-19. Clones were sequenced by immunoSEQ multiplex PCR, and TCRdb holds only the in-frame ones, with some missing. This table holds about 200,000 clones, 80% to 90% found once. The sequenced sample consisted of peripheral blood. All receptors come from a woman aged 70-85 years with acute or convalescent COVID-19. The CDR3 runs from the conserved cysteine through the conserved F or W. The order of the fields is CDR3 length, clone size, D gene, J gene, V gene, CDR3 DNA, CDR3 protein. D genes are given only for firm matches. Expanded clones get a size class; other rows say once, few or many, or leave the size out.

len: 15
abundance: -
d_gene: -
j_gene: TRBJ1-1
v_gene: TRBV19
CDR3nt: TGTGCCAGTAATGCGGGGGGGCTAGGCGGCACTGAAGCTTTCTTT
CDR3aa: CASNAGGLGGTEAFF

len: 13
abundance: -
d_gene: -
j_gene: TRBJ2-1
v_gene: TRBV11-3
CDR3nt: TGTGCCAGCAGCTTAGTTCCTTACAATGAGCAGTTCTTC
CDR3aa: CASSLVPYNEQFF

len: 18
abundance: -
d_gene: TRBD2
j_gene: TRBJ2-5
v_gene: TRBV11-3
CDR3nt: TGTGCCAGCAGCTTAGCGCTCGGACTAGCGGGAGGGCAAGAGACCCAGTACTTC
CDR3aa: CASSLALGLAGGQETQYF

len: 13
abundance: -
d_gene: -
j_gene: TRBJ1-1
v_gene: TRBV7-6
CDR3nt: TGTGCCAGCAGCTTAATAGTGAACACTGAAGCTTTCTTT
CDR3aa: CASSLIVNTEAFF

len: 14
abundance: -
d_gene: -
j_gene: TRBJ1-1
v_gene: TRBV7-9
CDR3nt: TGTGCCAGCAGACGGCAGGGACAACTCACTGAAGCTTTCTTT
CDR3aa: CASRRQGQLTEAFF

len: 11
abundance: -
d_gene: -
j_gene: TRBJ2-1
v_gene: TRBV10-3
CDR3nt: TGTGCCATCAGCTCGGAGTATGAGCAGTTCTTC
CDR3aa: CAISSEYEQFF

len: 14
abundance: -
d_gene: TRBD1
j_gene: TRBJ1-4
v_gene: TRBV2
CDR3nt: TGTGCCAGCAGGTTGGACAGGATTAATGAAAAACTGTTTTTT
CDR3aa: CASRLDRINEKLFF

len: 13
abundance: -
d_gene: -
j_gene: TRBJ2-7
v_gene: TRBV6-5
CDR3nt: TGTGCCAGCAATCCTCCGGGTTCCTACGAGCAGTACTTC
CDR3aa: CASNPPGSYEQYF

len: 15
abundance: -
d_gene: TRBD1
j_gene: TRBJ2-2
v_gene: TRBV3-1/TRBV3-2
CDR3nt: TGTGCCAGCAGCCAAGCCGACAGGGCCGTGGGGGAGCTGTTTTTT
CDR3aa: CASSQADRAVGELFF

len: 15
abundance: -
d_gene: -
j_gene: TRBJ1-1
v_gene: TRBV6-5
CDR3nt: TGTGCCAGCAGTTATTTGGGGAGGGGTAACACTGAAGCTTTCTTT
CDR3aa: CASSYLGRGNTEAFF

len: 15
abundance: few
d_gene: -
j_gene: TRBJ1-5
v_gene: TRBV5-1
CDR3nt: TGCGCCAGCAGCTTGGAAACAGGTCGCAATCAGCCCCAGCATTTT
CDR3aa: CASSLETGRNQPQHF

len: 13
abundance: -
d_gene: TRBD1
j_gene: TRBJ1-2
v_gene: TRBV3-1/TRBV3-2
CDR3nt: TGTGCCAGCACACAGGGGGCGGGCTATGGCTACACCTTC
CDR3aa: CASTQGAGYGYTF

len: 16
abundance: -
d_gene: -
j_gene: TRBJ1-4
v_gene: TRBV9
CDR3nt: TGTGCCAGCAGCGTAGGAGGGACACCAACTAATGAAAAACTGTTTTTT
CDR3aa: CASSVGGTPTNEKLFF

len: 14
abundance: -
d_gene: -
j_gene: TRBJ1-3
v_gene: TRBV18
CDR3nt: TGTGCCAGCTCAGAGACTGGCTCTGGAAACACCATATATTTT
CDR3aa: CASSETGSGNTIYF

len: 15
abundance: -
d_gene: TRBD1
j_gene: TRBJ1-2
v_gene: TRBV7-6
CDR3nt: TGTGCCAGCAGCTTAACCGGGACAGGGACCTATGGCTACACCTTC
CDR3aa: CASSLTGTGTYGYTF

len: 15
abundance: -
d_gene: TRBD2
j_gene: TRBJ2-1
v_gene: TRBV5-4
CDR3nt: TGTGCCAGCAGCTTGACTAGCGGGGGGCGCAATGAGCAGTTCTTC
CDR3aa: CASSLTSGGRNEQFF

len: 14
abundance: -
d_gene: TRBD1
j_gene: TRBJ1-5
v_gene: TRBV2
CDR3nt: TGTGCCAGCAGAGGGACAGGGGACGGTCAGCCCCAGCATTTT
CDR3aa: CASRGTGDGQPQHF

len: 13
abundance: -
d_gene: TRBD1
j_gene: TRBJ2-5
v_gene: TRBV19
CDR3nt: TGTGCCACCGACAGGGCGTTTCAAGAGACCCAGTACTTC
CDR3aa: CATDRAFQETQYF

len: 16
abundance: -
d_gene: -
j_gene: TRBJ2-7
v_gene: TRBV15
CDR3nt: TGTGCCACCAGCGTTCAAGCCGGGACTGGGGGCTACGAGCAGTACTTC
CDR3aa: CATSVQAGTGGYEQYF

len: 12
abundance: -
d_gene: -
j_gene: TRBJ2-3
v_gene: TRBV12-3/TRBV12-4
CDR3nt: TGTGCCAGCAGTCTACAGGTGGATACGCAGTATTTT
CDR3aa: CASSLQVDTQYF

len: 16
abundance: -
d_gene: -
j_gene: TRBJ1-6
v_gene: TRBV5-5
CDR3nt: TGTGCCAGCAGCTTGGAATTTAGCTCCTATAATTCACCCCTCCACTTT
CDR3aa: CASSLEFSSYNSPLHF

len: 15
abundance: -
d_gene: -
j_gene: TRBJ2-6
v_gene: TRBV7-3
CDR3nt: TGTGCCAGCAGCCCAGAGGGGGCTGGGGCCAACGTCCTGACTTTC
CDR3aa: CASSPEGAGANVLTF

len: 14
abundance: -
d_gene: -
j_gene: TRBJ1-5
v_gene: TRBV19
CDR3nt: TGTGCCAGTAGTTGGCAGGGAGGGGTTCAGCCCCAGCATTTT
CDR3aa: CASSWQGGVQPQHF

len: 15
abundance: -
d_gene: TRBD1
j_gene: TRBJ2-1
v_gene: TRBV2
CDR3nt: TGTGCCAGCAGTGAGACAGGGTCCGTTGTCAATGAGCAGTTCTTC
CDR3aa: CASSETGSVVNEQFF

len: 15
abundance: few
d_gene: -
j_gene: TRBJ1-4
v_gene: TRBV5-1
CDR3nt: TGCGCCAGCAGCTTCGGAGGGTCTGCTAATGAAAAACTGTTTTTT
CDR3aa: CASSFGGSANEKLFF

len: 14
abundance: -
d_gene: TRBD1
j_gene: TRBJ2-2
v_gene: TRBV19
CDR3nt: TGTGCCAGTAGCCCCGGGACAGGGGTCGGGGAGCTGTTTTTT
CDR3aa: CASSPGTGVGELFF

len: 14
abundance: -
d_gene: -
j_gene: TRBJ2-1
v_gene: TRBV20-1
CDR3nt: TGCAGTGCTAGTCAGGAATCCTCCTACAATGAGCAGTTCTTC
CDR3aa: CSASQESSYNEQFF

len: 14
abundance: -
d_gene: -
j_gene: TRBJ1-1
v_gene: TRBV5-4
CDR3nt: TGTGCCAGCAGCTCCGGACTAATGAACACTGAAGCTTTCTTT
CDR3aa: CASSSGLMNTEAFF

len: 16
abundance: once
d_gene: TRBD1
j_gene: TRBJ2-7
v_gene: TRBV5-1
CDR3nt: TGCGCCAGCAGCTTGGTTCCTCCGGGACAGCTCTACGAGCAGTACTTC
CDR3aa: CASSLVPPGQLYEQYF

len: 15
abundance: -
d_gene: -
j_gene: TRBJ2-1
v_gene: TRBV9
CDR3nt: TGTGCCAGCAGCGTAGACGGCGGAACTTACAATGAGCAGTTCTTC
CDR3aa: CASSVDGGTYNEQFF

len: 18
abundance: -
d_gene: TRBD2
j_gene: TRBJ2-3
v_gene: TRBV9
CDR3nt: TGTGCCAGCAGCGTAGATATTGGGCTAGCGGGGTATACAGATACGCAGTATTTT
CDR3aa: CASSVDIGLAGYTDTQYF

len: 15
abundance: -
d_gene: TRBD2
j_gene: TRBJ2-3
v_gene: TRBV27
CDR3nt: TGTGCCAGCAGTCTCGCCCTAGCGGGTGCAGATACGCAGTATTTT
CDR3aa: CASSLALAGADTQYF

len: 15
abundance: -
d_gene: TRBD2
j_gene: TRBJ2-7
v_gene: TRBV4-1
CDR3nt: TGCGCCAGCAGCCAGGAGCGGGGGGCGTTCTACGAGCAGTACTTC
CDR3aa: CASSQERGAFYEQYF

len: 14
abundance: -
d_gene: TRBD2
j_gene: TRBJ2-1
v_gene: TRBV3-1/TRBV3-2
CDR3nt: TGTGCCAGCAGCCTAGCGGGGGGGCAGAATGAGCAGTTCTTC
CDR3aa: CASSLAGGQNEQFF